This T cell receptor beta chain was identified in a study of blood T cell repertoires in COVID-19. On the study more broadly: Sites in the United States, Italy and Spain provided acute and convalescent COVID-19 samples. PBMCs, B-cell-depleted T cells, or T cells were the source of the cDNA or gDNA that made up the material.

CDR1 and CDR2 from the germline V gene are SQVTM and ANQGSEA. The CDR3 sequence is 16 residues long. Trimming cost V 6 bases and J 0 bases; bases outside gene matches: 8. Study processing details: Amplification of reference gene primers was used by the study to estimate nucleated cell counts. Measured with immunoSEQ multiplex PCR; TCRdb has only the in-frame clones, and not every one. The V and J calls and the clone size are those of that table, but D and trimming were determined from the DNA. The profile shows about 180,000 clones, 83% of them singletons. This receptor was taken from a human donor in a cohort sampled during active COVID-19. The chain has TRBV29-1 and TRBJ1-4; the match to TRBD1 covers 9 bases. Sequencing was performed on peripheral blood. CDR3 sequence (DNA): TGCAGCGTCGGGGACAGGGAGGGGACAACTAATGAAAAACTGTTTTTT. Protein sequence: CSVGDREGTTNEKLFF.